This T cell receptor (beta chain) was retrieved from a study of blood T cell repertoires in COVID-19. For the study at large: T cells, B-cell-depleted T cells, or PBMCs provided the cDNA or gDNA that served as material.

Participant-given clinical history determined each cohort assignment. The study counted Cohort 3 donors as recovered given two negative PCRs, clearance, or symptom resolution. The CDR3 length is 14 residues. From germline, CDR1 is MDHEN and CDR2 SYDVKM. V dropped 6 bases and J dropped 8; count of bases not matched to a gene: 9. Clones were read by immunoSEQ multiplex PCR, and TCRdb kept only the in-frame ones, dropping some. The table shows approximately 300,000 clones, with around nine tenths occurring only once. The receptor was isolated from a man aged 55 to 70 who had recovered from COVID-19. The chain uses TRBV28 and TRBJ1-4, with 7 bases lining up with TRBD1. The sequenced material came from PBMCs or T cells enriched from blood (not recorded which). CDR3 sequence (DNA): TGTGCCAGCAGGACGACAGGGTGGGGAGAAAAACTGTTTTTT. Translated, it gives CASRTTGWGEKLFF.